Detailed here is one T cell receptor beta chain. The antigen is undetermined. Researchers amplified the TCR beta CDR3 regions from RNA transcripts. TCR CDR3 underwent first-round RT-PCR with the HTBI primer set. TCRdb analysed the multiplex PCR reads with MiXCR anew, one entry per CDR3 protein. The sample yields 500,000 to 800,000 distinct CDR3 sequences, roughly 45% seen once. In germline, CDR1 is MGHDK, CDR2 SYGVNS. The CDR3 runs to 17 residues. V shed 1 base and J 5 bases; nucleotides not matched to a gene: 8. This sample was taken from a study of T cells in Graves' hyperthyroidism and ophthalmopathy. Study results and limitations: Blood also contained most expanded thyroid clonotypes above 0.001.

The sequence came from an adult man with Graves' disease, either hyperthyroidism or ophthalmopathy (not recorded which). The gene calls are TRBV25-1 and TRBJ2-1; 10 bases align to TRBD2. Material for sequencing was peripheral blood or thyroid tissue (not recorded which). The CDR3 DNA reads as TGTGCCAGCAGTGAATTAGGGCTAGCGGGAGTTAACAATGAGCAGTTCTTC. Its protein is CASSELGLAGVNNEQFF.